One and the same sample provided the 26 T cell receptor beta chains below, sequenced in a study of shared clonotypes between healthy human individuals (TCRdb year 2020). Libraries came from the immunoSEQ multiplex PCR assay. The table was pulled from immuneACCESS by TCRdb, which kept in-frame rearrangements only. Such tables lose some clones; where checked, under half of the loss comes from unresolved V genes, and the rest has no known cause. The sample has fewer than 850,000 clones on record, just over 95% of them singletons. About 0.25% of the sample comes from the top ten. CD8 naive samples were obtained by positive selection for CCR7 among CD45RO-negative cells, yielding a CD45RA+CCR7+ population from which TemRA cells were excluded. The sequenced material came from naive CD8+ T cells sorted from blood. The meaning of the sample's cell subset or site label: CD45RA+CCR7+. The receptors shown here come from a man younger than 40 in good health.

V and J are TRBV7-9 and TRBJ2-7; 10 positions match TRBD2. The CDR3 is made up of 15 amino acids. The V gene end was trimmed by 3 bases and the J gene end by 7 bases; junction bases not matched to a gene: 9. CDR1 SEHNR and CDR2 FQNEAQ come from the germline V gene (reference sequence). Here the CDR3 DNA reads TGTGCCAGCAGCTTTATAACTAGCGGGATGGGGGAGCAGTACTTC. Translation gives CASSFITSGMGEQYF.

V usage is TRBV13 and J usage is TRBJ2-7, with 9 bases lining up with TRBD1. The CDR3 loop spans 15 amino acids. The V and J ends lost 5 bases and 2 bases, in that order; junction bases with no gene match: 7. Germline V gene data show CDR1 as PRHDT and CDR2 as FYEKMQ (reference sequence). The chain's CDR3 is CASSATGGLAYEQYF. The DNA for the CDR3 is TGTGCCAGCAGCGCAACAGGGGGCCTCGCCTACGAGCAGTACTTC.

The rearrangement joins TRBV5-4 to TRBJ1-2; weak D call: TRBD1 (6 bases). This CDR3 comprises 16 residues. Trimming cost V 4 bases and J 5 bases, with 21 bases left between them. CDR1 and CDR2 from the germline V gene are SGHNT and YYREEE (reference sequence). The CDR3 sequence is CASSNEGGPGAYGYTF. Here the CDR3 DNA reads TGTGCCAGCAGCAACGAAGGAGGGCCGGGGGCATATGGCTACACCTTC.

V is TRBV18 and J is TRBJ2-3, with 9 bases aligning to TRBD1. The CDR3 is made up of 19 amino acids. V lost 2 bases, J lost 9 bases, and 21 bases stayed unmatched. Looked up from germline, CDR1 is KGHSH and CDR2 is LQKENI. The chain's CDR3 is CASSPTHHRGLGPNATQYF. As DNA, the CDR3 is TGTGCCAGCTCACCAACGCATCACAGGGGGCTAGGCCCCAATGCCACGCAGTATTTT.

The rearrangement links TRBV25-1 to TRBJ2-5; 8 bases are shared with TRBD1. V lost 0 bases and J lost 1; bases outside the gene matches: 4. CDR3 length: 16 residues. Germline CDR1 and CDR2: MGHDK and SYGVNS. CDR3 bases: TGTGCCAGCAGTGAATATGGGGACAGGCCCCAAGAGACCCAGTACTTC. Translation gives CASSEYGDRPQETQYF.

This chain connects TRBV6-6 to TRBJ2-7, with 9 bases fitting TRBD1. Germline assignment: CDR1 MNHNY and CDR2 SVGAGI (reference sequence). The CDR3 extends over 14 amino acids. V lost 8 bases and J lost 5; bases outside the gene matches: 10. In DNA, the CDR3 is TGTGCCAGCGGGGCGGACAGGGGTATCCACGAGCAGTACTTC. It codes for CASGADRGIHEQYF.

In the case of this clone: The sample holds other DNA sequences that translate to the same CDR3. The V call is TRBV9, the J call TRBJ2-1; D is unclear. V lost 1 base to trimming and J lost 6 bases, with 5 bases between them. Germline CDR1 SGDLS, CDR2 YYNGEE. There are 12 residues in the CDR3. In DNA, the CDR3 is TGTGCCAGCAGCGTAAGAGCCAATGAGCAGTTCTTC. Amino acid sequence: CASSVRANEQFF.

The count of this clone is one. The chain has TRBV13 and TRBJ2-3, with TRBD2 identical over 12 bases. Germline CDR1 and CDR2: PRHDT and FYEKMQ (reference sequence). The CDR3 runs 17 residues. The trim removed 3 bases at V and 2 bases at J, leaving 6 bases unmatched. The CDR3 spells CASSFRLAGVHTDTQYF. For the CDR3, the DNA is TGTGCCAGCAGCTTTCGACTAGCGGGAGTGCACACAGATACGCAGTATTTT.

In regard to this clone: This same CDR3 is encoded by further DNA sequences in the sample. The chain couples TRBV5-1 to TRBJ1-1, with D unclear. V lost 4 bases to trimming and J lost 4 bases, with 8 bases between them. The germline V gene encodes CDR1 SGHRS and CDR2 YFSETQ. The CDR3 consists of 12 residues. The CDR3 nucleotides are TGCGCCAGCAGCCCTGGTGGCACTGAAGCTTTCTTT. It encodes CASSPGGTEAFF.

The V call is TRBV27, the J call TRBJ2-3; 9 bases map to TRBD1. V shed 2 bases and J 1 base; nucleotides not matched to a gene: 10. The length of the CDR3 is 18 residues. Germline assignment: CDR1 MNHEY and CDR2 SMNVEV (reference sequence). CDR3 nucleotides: TGTGCCAGCAGTTTAAAGGGGGGGACAGGGTATGGCACAGATACGCAGTATTTT. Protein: CASSLKGGTGYGTDTQYF.

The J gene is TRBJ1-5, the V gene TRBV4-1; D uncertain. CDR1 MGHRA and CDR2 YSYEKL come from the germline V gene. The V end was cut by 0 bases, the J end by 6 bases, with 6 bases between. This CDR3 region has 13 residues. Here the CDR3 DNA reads TGCGCCAGCAGCCAAGACCCGGTTCAGCCCCAGCATTTT. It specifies CASSQDPVQPQHF.

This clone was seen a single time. The CDR3 nucleotides read TGCGCCAGCAGCTTGACTGGGTGGGCCGTGAGCTCCTACGAGCAGTACTTC. Residues: CASSLTGWAVSSYEQYF. V and J are TRBV5-1 and TRBJ2-7; D ambiguous. V was cut by 1 base and J by 0 bases, with 17 bases left in between. This CDR3 has 17 amino acids. CDR1 is SGHRS, CDR2 YFSETQ, per germline.

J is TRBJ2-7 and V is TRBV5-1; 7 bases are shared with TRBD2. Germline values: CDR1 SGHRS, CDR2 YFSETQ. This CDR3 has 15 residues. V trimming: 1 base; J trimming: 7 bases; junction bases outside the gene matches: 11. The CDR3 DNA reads TGCGCCAGCAGCTTGTCTGTGGGAGGGCTGAGGGAGCAGTACTTC. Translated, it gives CASSLSVGGLREQYF. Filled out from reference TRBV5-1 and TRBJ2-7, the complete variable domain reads KAGVTQTPRYLIKTRGQQVTLSCSPISGHRSVSWYQQTPGQGLQFLFEYFSETQRNKGNFPGRFSGRQFSNSRSEMNVSTLELGDSALYLCASSLSVGGLREQYFGPGTRLTVT.

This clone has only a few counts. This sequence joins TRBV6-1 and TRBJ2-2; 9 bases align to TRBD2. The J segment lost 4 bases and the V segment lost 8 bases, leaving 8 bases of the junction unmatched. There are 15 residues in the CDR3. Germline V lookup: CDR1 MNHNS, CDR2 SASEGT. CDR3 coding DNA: TGTGCCAGCGCGGCGCGGGAGGGCGGCACCGGGGAGCTGTTTTTT. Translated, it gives CASAAREGGTGELFF.

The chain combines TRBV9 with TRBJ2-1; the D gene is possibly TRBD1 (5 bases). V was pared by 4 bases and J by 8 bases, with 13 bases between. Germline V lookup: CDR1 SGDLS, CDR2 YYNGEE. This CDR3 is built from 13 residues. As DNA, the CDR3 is TGTGCCAGCAGCCAAACCACAGGCTATGAGCAGTTCTTC. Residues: CASSQTTGYEQFF. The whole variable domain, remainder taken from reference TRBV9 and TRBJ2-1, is DSGVTQTPKHLITATGQRVTLRCSPRSGDLSVYWYQQSLDQGLQFLIQYYNGEERAKGNILERFSAQQFPDLHSELNLSSLELGDSALYFCASSQTTGYEQFFGPGTRLTVL.

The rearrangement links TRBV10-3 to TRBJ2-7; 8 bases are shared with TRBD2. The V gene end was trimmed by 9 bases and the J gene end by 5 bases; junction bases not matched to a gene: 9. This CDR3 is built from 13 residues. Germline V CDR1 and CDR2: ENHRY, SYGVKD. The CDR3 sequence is CAIQRTSQDEQYF. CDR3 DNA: TGTGCCATACAAAGGACTAGCCAAGACGAGCAGTACTTC.

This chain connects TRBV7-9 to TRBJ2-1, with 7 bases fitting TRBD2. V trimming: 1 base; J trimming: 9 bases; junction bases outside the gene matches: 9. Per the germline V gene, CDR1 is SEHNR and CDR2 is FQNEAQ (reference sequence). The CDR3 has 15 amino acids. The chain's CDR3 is CASSLGRGSGLEQFF. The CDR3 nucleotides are TGTGCCAGCAGCTTAGGCCGCGGGAGTGGACTTGAGCAGTTCTTC.

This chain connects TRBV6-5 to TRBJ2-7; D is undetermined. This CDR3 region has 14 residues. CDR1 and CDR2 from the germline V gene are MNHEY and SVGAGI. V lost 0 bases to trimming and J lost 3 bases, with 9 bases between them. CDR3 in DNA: TGTGCCAGCAGTTACTCGCAATCAATCTACGAGCAGTACTTC. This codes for CASSYSQSIYEQYF.

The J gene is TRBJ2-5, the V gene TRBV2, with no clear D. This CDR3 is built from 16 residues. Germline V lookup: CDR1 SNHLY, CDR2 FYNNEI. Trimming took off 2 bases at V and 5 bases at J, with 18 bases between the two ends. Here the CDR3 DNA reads TGTGCCAGCAGTGAATCAAGGGTCGTAACCATCGAGACCCAGTACTTC. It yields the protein CASSESRVVTIETQYF.

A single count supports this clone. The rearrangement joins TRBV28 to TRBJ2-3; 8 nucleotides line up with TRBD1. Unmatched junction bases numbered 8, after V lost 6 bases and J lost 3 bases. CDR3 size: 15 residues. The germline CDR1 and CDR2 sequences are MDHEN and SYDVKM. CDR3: CASSSDRAKTDTQYF. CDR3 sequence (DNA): TGTGCCAGCAGCTCGGACAGGGCCAAGACAGATACGCAGTATTTT.

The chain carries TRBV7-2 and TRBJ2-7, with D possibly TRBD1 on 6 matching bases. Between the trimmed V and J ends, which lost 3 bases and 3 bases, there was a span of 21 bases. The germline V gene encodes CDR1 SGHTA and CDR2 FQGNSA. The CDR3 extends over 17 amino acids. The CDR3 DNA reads TGTGCCAGCAGCTTTCCCCGTCGGACAGCGAGCGTCTACGAGCAGTACTTC. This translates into CASSFPRRTASVYEQYF.

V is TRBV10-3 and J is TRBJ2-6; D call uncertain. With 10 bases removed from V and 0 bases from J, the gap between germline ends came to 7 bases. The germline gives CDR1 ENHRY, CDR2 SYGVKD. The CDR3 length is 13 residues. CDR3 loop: CATALSGANVLTF. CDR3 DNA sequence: TGTGCCACCGCCCTCTCTGGGGCCAACGTCCTGACTTTC.

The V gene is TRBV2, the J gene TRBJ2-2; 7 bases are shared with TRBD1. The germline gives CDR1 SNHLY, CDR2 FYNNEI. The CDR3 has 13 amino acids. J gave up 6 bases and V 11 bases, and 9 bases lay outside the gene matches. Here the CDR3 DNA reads TGTGCCGTTCTGACAGGGCTTGCCGGGGAGCTGTTTTTT. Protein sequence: CAVLTGLAGELFF.

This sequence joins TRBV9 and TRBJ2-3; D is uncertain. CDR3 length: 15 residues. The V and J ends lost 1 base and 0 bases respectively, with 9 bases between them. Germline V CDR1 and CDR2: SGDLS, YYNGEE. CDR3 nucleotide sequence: TGTGCCAGCAGCGTACTCGAGGTTAGCACAGATACGCAGTATTTT. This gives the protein CASSVLEVSTDTQYF.

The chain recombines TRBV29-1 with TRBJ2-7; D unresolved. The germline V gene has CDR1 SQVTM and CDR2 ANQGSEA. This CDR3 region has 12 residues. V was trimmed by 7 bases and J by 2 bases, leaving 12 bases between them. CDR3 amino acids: CSALKDPYEQYF. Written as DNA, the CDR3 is TGCAGCGCCCTGAAGGACCCCTACGAGCAGTACTTC.

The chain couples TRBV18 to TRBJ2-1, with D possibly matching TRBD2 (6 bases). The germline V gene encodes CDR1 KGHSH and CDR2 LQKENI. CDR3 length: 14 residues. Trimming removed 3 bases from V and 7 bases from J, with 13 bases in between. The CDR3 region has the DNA TGTGCCAGCTCACCTCGGGGGAAGGGAAATGAGCAGTTCTTC. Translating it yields CASSPRGKGNEQFF. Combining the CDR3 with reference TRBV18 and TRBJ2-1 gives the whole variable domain NAGVMQNPRHLVRRRGQEARLRCSPMKGHSHVYWYRQLPEEGLKFMVYLQKENIIDESGMPKERFSAEFPKEGPSILRIQQVVRGDSAAYFCASSPRGKGNEQFFGPGTRLTVL.